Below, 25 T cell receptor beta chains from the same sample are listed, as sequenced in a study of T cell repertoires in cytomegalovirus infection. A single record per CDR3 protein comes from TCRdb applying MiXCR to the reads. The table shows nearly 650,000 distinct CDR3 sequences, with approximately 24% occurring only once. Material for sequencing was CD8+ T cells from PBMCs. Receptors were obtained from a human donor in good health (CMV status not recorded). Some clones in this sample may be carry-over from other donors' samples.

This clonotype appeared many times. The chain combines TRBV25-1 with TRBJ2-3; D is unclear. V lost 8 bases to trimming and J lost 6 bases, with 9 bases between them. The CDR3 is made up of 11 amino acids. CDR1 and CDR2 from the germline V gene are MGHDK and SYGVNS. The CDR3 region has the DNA TGTGCCAGCTGGGTGGGTGATACGCAGTATTTT. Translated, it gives CASWVGDTQYF.

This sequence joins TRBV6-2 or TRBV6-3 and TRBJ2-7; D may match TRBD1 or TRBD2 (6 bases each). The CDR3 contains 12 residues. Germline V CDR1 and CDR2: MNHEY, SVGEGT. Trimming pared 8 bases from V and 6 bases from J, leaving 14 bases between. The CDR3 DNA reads TGTGCCAGCCGGGGGCCCACTCTCGAGCAGTACTTC. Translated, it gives CASRGPTLEQYF.

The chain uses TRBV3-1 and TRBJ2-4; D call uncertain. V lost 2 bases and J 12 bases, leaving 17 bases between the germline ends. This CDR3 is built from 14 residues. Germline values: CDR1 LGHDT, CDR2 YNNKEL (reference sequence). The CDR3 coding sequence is TGTGCCAGCAGCCAATGGACCGCGGTTGAGCCTCAGTACTTC. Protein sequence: CASSQWTAVEPQYF.

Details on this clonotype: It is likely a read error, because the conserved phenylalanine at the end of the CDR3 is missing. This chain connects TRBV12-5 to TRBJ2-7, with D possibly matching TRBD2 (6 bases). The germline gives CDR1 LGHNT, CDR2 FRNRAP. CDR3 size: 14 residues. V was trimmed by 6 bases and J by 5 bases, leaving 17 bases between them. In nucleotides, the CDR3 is TGTGCTAGTGGCGGGGGTTTTACCGGGGACGAGCAGTACTCC. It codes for CASGGGFTGDEQYS.

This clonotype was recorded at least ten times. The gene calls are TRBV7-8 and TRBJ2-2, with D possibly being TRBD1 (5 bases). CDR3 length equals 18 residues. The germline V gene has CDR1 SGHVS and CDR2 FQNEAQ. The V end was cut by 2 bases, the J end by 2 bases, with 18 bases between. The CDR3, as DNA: TGTGCCAGCAGCTTAAGAAGGTCGGGTCAGGGTAACACCGGGGAGCTGTTTTTT. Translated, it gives CASSLRRSGQGNTGELFF.

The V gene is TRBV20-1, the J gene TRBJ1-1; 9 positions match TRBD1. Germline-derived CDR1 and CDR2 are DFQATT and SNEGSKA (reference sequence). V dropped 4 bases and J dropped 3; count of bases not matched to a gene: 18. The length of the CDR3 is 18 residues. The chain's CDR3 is CSATNVGTGGHFYTEAFF. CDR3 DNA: TGCAGTGCTACAAATGTCGGTACAGGGGGCCACTTTTACACTGAAGCTTTCTTT.

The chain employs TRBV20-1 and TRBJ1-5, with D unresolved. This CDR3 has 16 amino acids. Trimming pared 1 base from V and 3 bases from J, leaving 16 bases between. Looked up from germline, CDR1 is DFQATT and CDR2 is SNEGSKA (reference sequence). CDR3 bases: TGCAGTGCTAGAGGACCGACCAGCACAAACAATCAGCCCCAGCATTTT. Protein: CSARGPTSTNNQPQHF.

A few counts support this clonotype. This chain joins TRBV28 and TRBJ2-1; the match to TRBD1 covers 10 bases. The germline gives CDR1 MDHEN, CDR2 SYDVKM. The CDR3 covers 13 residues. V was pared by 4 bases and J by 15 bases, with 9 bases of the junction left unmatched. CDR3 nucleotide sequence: TGTGCCAGCAGTTCCCGACAGGGGGCGTGGAGGTTCTTC. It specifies CASSSRQGAWRFF.

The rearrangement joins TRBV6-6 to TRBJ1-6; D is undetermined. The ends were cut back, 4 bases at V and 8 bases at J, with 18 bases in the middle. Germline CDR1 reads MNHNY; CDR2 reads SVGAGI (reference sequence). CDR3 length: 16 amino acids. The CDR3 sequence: CASSSQAHGPYSPLHF. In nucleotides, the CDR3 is TGTGCCAGCAGTTCCCAAGCCCACGGCCCCTATTCACCCCTCCACTTT.

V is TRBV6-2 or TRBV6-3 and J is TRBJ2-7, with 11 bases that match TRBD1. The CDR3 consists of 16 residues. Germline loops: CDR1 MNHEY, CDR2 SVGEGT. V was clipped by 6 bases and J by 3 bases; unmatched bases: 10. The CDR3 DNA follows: TGTGCCAGCAGCCGTCCCGGGACAGGGGGGATCTACGAGCAGTACTTC. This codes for CASSRPGTGGIYEQYF.

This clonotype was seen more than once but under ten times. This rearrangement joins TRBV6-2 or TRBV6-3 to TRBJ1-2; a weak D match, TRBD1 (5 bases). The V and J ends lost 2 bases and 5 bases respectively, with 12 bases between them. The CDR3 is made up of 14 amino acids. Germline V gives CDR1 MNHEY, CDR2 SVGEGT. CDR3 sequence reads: CASSYVTVFYGYTF. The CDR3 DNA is TGTGCCAGCAGTTACGTGACAGTTTTTTATGGCTACACCTTC.

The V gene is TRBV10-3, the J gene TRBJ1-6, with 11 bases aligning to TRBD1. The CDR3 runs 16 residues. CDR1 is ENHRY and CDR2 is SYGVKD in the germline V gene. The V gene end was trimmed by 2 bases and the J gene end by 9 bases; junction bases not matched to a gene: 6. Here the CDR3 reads CAISETSGTGGSPLHF. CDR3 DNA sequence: TGTGCCATCAGTGAGACGTCCGGGACAGGGGGTTCACCCCTCCACTTT.

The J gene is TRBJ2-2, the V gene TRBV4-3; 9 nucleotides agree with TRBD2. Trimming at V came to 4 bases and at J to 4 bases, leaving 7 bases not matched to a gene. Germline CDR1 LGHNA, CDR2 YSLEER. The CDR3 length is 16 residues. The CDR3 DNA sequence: TGCGCCAGCAGCCCTGGTGCGGGGGGGCCCACCGGGGAGCTGTTTTTT. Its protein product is CASSPGAGGPTGELFF.

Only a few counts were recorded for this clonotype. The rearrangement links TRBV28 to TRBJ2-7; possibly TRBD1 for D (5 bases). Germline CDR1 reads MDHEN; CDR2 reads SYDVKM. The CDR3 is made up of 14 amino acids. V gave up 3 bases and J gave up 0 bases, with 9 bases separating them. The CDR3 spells CASSFFRGSYEQYV. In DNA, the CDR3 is TGTGCCAGCAGTTTCTTTAGGGGCTCCTACGAGCAGTACGTC.

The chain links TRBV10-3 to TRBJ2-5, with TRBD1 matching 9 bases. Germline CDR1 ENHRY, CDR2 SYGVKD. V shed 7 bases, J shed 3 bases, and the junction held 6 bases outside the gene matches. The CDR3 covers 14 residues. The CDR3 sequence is CAIKNRGPEETQYF. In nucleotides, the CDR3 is TGTGCCATCAAAAACAGGGGGCCTGAAGAGACCCAGTACTTC.

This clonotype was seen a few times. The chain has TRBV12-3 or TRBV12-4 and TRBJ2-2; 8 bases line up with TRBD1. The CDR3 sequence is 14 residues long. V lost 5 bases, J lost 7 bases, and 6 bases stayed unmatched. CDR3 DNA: TGTGCCAGCAGTGCCAGGGGGCGCGACGGGGAGCTGTTTTTT. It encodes CASSARGRDGELFF.

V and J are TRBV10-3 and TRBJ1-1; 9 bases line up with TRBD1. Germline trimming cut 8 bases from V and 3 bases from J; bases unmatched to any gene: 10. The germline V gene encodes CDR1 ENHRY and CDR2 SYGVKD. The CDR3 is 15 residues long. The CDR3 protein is CAIWSGTGSDTEAFF. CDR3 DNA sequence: TGTGCCATCTGGAGCGGGACAGGGAGTGACACTGAAGCTTTCTTT.

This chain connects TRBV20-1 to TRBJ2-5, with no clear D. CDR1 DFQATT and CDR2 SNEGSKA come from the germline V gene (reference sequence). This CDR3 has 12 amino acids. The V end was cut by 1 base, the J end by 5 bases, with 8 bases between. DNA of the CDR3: TGCAGTGCTAGAGTCGCTGGCGAGACCCAGTACTTC. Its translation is CSARVAGETQYF.

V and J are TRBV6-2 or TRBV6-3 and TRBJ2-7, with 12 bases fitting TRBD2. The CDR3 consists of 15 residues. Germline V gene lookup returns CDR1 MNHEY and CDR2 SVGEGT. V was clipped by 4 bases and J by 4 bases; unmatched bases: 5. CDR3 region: CASSSLAGGGYEQYV. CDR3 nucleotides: TGTGCCAGCAGTTCTCTAGCGGGGGGGGGATACGAGCAGTACGTC.

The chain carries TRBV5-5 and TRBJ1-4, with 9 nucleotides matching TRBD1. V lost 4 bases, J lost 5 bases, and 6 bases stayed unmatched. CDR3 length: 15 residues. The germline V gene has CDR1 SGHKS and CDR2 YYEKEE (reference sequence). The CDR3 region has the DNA TGTGCCAGCAGCATAAACAGGGGGCCAAATGAAAAACTGTTTTTT. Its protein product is CASSINRGPNEKLFF.

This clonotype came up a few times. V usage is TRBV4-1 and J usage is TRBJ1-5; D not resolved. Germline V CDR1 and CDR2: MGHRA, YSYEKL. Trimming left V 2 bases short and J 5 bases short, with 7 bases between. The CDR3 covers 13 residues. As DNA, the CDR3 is TGCGCCAGCAGCCAACAAAAGGATCAGCCCCAGCATTTT. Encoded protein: CASSQQKDQPQHF.

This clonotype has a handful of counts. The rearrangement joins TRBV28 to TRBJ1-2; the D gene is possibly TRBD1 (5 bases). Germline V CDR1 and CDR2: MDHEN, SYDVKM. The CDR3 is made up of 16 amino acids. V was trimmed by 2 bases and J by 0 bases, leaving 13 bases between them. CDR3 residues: CASSLGSAGSNYGYTF. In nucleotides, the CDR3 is TGTGCCAGCAGTTTAGGGTCGGCAGGGTCTAACTATGGCTACACCTTC.

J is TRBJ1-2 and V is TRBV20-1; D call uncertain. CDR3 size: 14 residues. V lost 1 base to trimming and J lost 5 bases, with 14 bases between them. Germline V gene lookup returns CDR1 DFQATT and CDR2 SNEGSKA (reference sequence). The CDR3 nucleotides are TGCAGTGCTAGAGGGTCCGGATGGGAATATGGCTACACCTTC. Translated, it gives CSARGSGWEYGYTF.

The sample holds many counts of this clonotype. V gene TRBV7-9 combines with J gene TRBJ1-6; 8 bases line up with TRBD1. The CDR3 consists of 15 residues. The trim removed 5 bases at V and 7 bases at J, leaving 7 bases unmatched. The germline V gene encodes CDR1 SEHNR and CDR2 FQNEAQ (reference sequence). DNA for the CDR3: TGTGCCAGCAGCCCTCGGACAGGGATCAATTCACCCCTCCACTTT. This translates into CASSPRTGINSPLHF.

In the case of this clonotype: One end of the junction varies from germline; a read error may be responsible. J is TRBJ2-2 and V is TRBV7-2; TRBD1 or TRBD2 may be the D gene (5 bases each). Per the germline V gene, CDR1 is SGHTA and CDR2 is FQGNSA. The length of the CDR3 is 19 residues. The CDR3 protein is CASSLGDASPFLNTGEPFF. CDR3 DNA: TGTGCCAGCAGCTTAGGGGACGCATCCCCTTTTTTGAACACCGGGGAGCCGTTTTTT. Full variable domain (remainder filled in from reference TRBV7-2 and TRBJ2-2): GAGVSQSPSNKVTEKGKDVELRCDPISGHTALYWYRQSLGQGLEFLIYFQGNSAPDKSGLPSDRFSAERTGGSVSTLTIQRTQQEDSAVYLCASSLGDASPFLNTGEPFFGEGSRLTVL.